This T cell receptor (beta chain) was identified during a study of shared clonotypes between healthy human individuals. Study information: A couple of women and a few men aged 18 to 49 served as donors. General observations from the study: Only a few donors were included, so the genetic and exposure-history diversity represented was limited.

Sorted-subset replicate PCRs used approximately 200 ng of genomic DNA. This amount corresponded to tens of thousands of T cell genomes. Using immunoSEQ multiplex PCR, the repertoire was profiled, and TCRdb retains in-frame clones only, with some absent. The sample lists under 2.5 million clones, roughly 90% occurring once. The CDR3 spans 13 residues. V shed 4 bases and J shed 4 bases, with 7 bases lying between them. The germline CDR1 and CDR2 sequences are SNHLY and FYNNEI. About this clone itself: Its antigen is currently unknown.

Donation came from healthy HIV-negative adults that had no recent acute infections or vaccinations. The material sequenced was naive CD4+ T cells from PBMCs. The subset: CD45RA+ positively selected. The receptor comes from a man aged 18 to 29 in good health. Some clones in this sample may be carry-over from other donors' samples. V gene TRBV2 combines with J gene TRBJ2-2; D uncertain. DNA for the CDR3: TGTGCCAGCAGTGTCCTAGGCACCGGGGAGCTGTTTTTT. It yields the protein CASSVLGTGELFF. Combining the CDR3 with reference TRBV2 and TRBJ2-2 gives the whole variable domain EPEVTQTPSHQVTQMGQEVILRCVPISNHLYFYWYRQILGQKVEFLVSFYNNEISEKSEIFDDQFSVERPDGSNFTLKIRSTKLEDSAMYFCASSVLGTGELFFGEGSRLTVL.